The source of this TCR beta chain is a study of CD8+ T cells in alopecia areata. The germline CDR1 and CDR2 sequences are MNHEY and SVGAGI. V lost 4 bases and J 5 bases, leaving 15 bases between the germline ends. The CDR3 has 15 residues. Treatment here: oral pan-JAK inhibitor, 5-10 mg twice daily. Extraction and reverse transcription of RNA yielded cDNA as the sequencing template. TCRdb's copy holds only in-frame clones and misses some; the assay was immunoSEQ multiplex PCR. The sample carries approximately 200,000 clones, 60% to 70% recorded once. The sequenced sample was CD4+ T cells sorted from blood, obtained at week 4, from a patient treated with tofacitinib. This chain joins TRBV6-5 and TRBJ2-4; D ambiguous. The receptor was derived from a human donor with alopecia areata. The CDR3 DNA follows: TGTGCCAGCAGTTGGGGTGGGCGCGCGCAAAACATTCAGTACTTC. Its translation is CASSWGGRAQNIQYF.